These T cell receptor beta chains were read from a single sample in a study of blood T cell repertoires in COVID-19. Using immunoSEQ multiplex PCR, the repertoire was profiled, and TCRdb retains in-frame clones only, with some absent. In the table there are about 440,000 clones, 88% of which are singletons. What was sequenced was peripheral blood. The receptors come from a woman between 45 and 65 years old with COVID-19, enrolled during active disease. CDR3s include the opening cysteine and the closing phenylalanine or tryptophan. Fields, in order: V gene, J gene, D gene, clone size, CDR3 length, CDR3 DNA, CDR3 protein. A D gene is named only where the DNA matches it firmly. Size values are once, few and many counts, or a class for expanded clones, and some rows have none.

TRBV19,TRBJ1-5,.,.,15,TGTGCCAGTAGTATGCAGGGTAAAAGCAATCAGCCCCAGCATTTT,CASSMQGKSNQPQHF
TRBV10-3,TRBJ2-3,TRBD2,many,15,TGTGCCATCAGTGAAGGGCGGGGGGGCACAGATACGCAGTATTTT,CAISEGRGGTDTQYF
TRBV24-1,TRBJ1-2,.,.,13,TGTGCCACCAGCAGGGGCCCTAACTATGGCTACACCTTC,CATSRGPNYGYTF
TRBV5-1,TRBJ1-6,.,.,13,TGCGCCAGCAGCACCTACCAAGATTCACCCCTCCACTTT,CASSTYQDSPLHF
TRBV2,TRBJ2-5,.,.,13,TGTGCCAGCAGGATTAGTTCGAGGGAGACCCAGTACTTC,CASRISSRETQYF
TRBV30,TRBJ1-2,.,.,12,TGTGCCTGGAGTGTGGCGGGCTACGGCTACACCTTC,CAWSVAGYGYTF
TRBV5-1,TRBJ2-3,TRBD2,.,18,TGCGCCAGCAGCTTTGGCGGGGGGCGAACCCCCCTCACAGATACGCAGTATTTT,CASSFGGGRTPLTDTQYF
TRBV5-8,TRBJ1-5,.,.,15,TGTGCCAGCAGCTTGTCATTAACAAGCAATCAGCCCCAGCATTTT,CASSLSLTSNQPQHF
TRBV7-9,TRBJ1-2,TRBD1,.,13,TGTGCCAGCAGCTTAAGGGACAGCTATGGCTACACCTTC,CASSLRDSYGYTF
TRBV7-3,TRBJ1-2,.,.,15,TGTGCCAGCAGCTTATCCCTCGACAGCGAGGATGGCTACACCTTC,CASSLSLDSEDGYTF
TRBV5-1,TRBJ1-2,.,.,12,TGCGCCAGCAGCTCTACAGCTTATGGCTACACCTTC,CASSSTAYGYTF
TRBV15,TRBJ1-1,TRBD1,.,16,TGTGCCACCAGCAGAGACGTGGCCGACAGGGACACTGAAGCTTTCTTT,CATSRDVADRDTEAFF
TRBV6-5,TRBJ2-1,.,once,12,TGTGCCAGCAGTTCCCGACTAAATGAGCAGTTCTTC,CASSSRLNEQFF
TRBV28,TRBJ2-7,.,.,14,TGTGCCAGCAGTTTGCGGGGGCCTTCCTACGAGCAGTACTTC,CASSLRGPSYEQYF
TRBV6-2/TRBV6-3,TRBJ1-5,.,.,15,TGTGCCAGCAGTTACTCTTCAGGGGCGGGTCAGCCCCAGCATTTT,CASSYSSGAGQPQHF
TRBV12-3/TRBV12-4,TRBJ1-2,.,.,13,TGTGCCAGCAGCGGGGGAGCTGGCTATGGCTACACCTTC,CASSGGAGYGYTF
TRBV11-2,TRBJ1-5,.,.,14,TGTGCCAGCAGTCAAACAGGGTCAAGACAGCCCCAGCATTTT,CASSQTGSRQPQHF
TRBV5-6,TRBJ1-2,.,few,14,TGTGCCAGCATCCTCGGATCGGGGGGCCGTGGCTACACCTTC,CASILGSGGRGYTF
TRBV30,TRBJ2-3,.,.,12,TGTGCCTGGGCGACTAGCACAGATACGCAGTATTTT,CAWATSTDTQYF
TRBV11-2,TRBJ2-3,.,.,16,TGTGCCAGCAGCTTCTACAGCAGCTCTAGCACAGATACGCAGTATTTT,CASSFYSSSSTDTQYF
TRBV15,TRBJ1-5,.,.,15,TGTGCCACCAGCAGAGGTGACAGGACTAGTCAGCCCCAGCATTTT,CATSRGDRTSQPQHF
TRBV7-2,TRBJ1-3,.,.,13,TGTGCCAGCAGCTTAGTCGGGGGAAACACCATATATTTT,CASSLVGGNTIYF